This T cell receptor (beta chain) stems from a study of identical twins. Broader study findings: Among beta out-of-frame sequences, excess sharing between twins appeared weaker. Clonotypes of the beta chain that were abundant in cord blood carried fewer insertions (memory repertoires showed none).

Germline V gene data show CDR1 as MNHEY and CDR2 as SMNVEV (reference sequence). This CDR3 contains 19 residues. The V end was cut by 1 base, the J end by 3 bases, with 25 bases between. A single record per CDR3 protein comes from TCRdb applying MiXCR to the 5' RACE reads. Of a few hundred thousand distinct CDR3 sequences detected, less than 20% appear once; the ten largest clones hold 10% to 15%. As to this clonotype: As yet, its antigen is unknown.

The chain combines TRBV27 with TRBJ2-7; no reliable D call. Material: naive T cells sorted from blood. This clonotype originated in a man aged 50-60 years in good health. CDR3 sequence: CASSLFGVRADQRIYEQYF. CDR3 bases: TGTGCCAGCAGTTTATTTGGGGTTCGGGCGGACCAACGCATCTACGAGCAGTACTTC.